Listed here are 14 T cell receptor beta chains from one sample, sequenced in a study of blood T cell repertoires in COVID-19. This table comes from immunoSEQ multiplex PCR, and its TCRdb copy is limited to in-frame clones, with some not included. Found here are 300,000 or so clones, roughly 90% of them singletons; the top ten hold about 2.4%. Sequences were obtained from PBMCs or T cells enriched from blood (not recorded which). These TCRs come from a man aged 55 to 69 who had recovered from COVID-19.

This chain connects TRBV7-6 to TRBJ1-6, with D perhaps matching TRBD1 (6 bases). This CDR3 comprises 16 residues. Between the trimmed V and J ends, which lost 5 bases and 7 bases, there was a span of 18 bases. The germline CDR1 and CDR2 sequences are SGHVS and FNYEAQ. This CDR3 reads CASSPNRGARNSPLHF. The CDR3 nucleotides read TGTGCCAGCAGCCCCAACCGGGGGGCGCGGAATTCACCCCTCCACTTT. Full variable domain (missing parts from reference TRBV7-6 and TRBJ1-6): GAGVSQSPRYKVTKRGQDVALRCDPISGHVSLYWYRQALGQGPEFLTYFNYEAQQDKSGLPNDRFSAERPEGSISTLTIQRTEQRDSAMYRCASSPNRGARNSPLHFGNGTRLTVT.

This chain joins TRBV7-8 and TRBJ1-2; 12 bases fit TRBD1. The V gene's germline CDR1 is SGHVS and CDR2 FQNEAQ. The CDR3 is 13 residues long. V lost 5 bases, J lost 9 bases, and 4 bases stayed unmatched. The CDR3 protein is CASSPGTGGRYTF. The CDR3 DNA reads TGTGCCAGCAGCCCCGGGACAGGGGGCCGCTACACCTTC.

The chain has TRBV6-6 and TRBJ2-3, with TRBD2 as a possible D gene (6 bases). This CDR3 comprises 13 residues. V lost 4 bases, J lost 5 bases, and 10 bases lay in between. Germline CDR1 MNHNY, CDR2 SVGAGI (reference sequence). CDR3 protein: CASSSLREDTQYF. The CDR3, as DNA: TGTGCCAGCAGTTCCCTGCGGGAAGATACGCAGTATTTT.

The chain uses TRBV12-5 and TRBJ2-2; 9 bases map to TRBD1. Losses at the gene ends were 5 bases for V and 3 bases for J; bases not matched to a gene: 4. CDR3 size: 15 residues. Germline CDR1 LGHNT, CDR2 FRNRAP. CDR3 coding DNA: TGTGCTAGTGGTAAAAGGACAGGGGACACCGGGGAGCTGTTTTTT. This codes for CASGKRTGDTGELFF. The full variable domain, completed using reference TRBV12-5 and TRBJ2-2, is DARVTQTPRHKVTEMGQEVTMRCQPILGHNTVFWYRQTMMQGLELLAYFRNRAPLDDSGMPKDRFSAEMPDATLATLKIQPSEPRDSAVYFCASGKRTGDTGELFFGEGSRLTVL.

The genes are TRBV12-3 or TRBV12-4 and TRBJ1-1; possibly TRBD1 for D (5 bases). The CDR3 covers 11 residues. The V gene lost 6 bases and the J gene lost 5 bases, with 7 bases spanning the gap. In DNA, the CDR3 is TGTGCCAGCAGCTCAGGGACTGAAGCTTTCTTT. Translated, it gives CASSSGTEAFF.

The chain couples TRBV9 to TRBJ2-5; 11 nucleotides match TRBD2. V shed 0 bases and J 1 base; nucleotides not matched to a gene: 2. The germline CDR1 and CDR2 sequences are SGDLS and YYNGEE. The CDR3 is 16 residues long. This CDR3 is CASSVGTSGPQETQYF. The CDR3 DNA follows: TGTGCCAGCAGCGTAGGGACTAGCGGGCCCCAAGAGACCCAGTACTTC.

The chain couples TRBV11-1 to TRBJ1-1; D possibly corresponds to TRBD1 (5 bases). Germline V gene sequence: CDR1 SGHAT, CDR2 FQDESV (reference sequence). The CDR3 runs to 13 residues. V lost 2 bases and J lost 6, with 10 bases in between. The CDR3 DNA reads as TGTGCCAGCAGCTTAAATCAGGGCGCTGAAGCTTTCTTT. Translation: CASSLNQGAEAFF.

This chain uses TRBV2 with TRBJ2-7; D may be TRBD2 (5 bases). This CDR3 contains 14 residues. V lost 6 bases and J 4 bases, leaving 16 bases between the germline ends. Germline assignment: CDR1 SNHLY and CDR2 FYNNEI. CDR3 region: CASSVLEGAYEQYF. The CDR3 bases are TGTGCCAGCAGCGTTTTAGAGGGTGCGTACGAGCAGTACTTC.

The gene calls are TRBV7-2 and TRBJ1-1, with D perhaps TRBD1 (5 bases). From germline, CDR1 is SGHTA and CDR2 FQGNSA. The CDR3 contains 15 residues. Trimming removed 3 bases from V and 1 base from J, with 12 bases in between. Written as DNA, the CDR3 is TGTGCCAGCAGCTTCCGCCCAGGGTGGAACACTGAAGCTTTCTTT. This sequence encodes CASSFRPGWNTEAFF.

The chain joins TRBV6-1 to TRBJ2-3; 14 bases fit TRBD2. The germline V gene encodes CDR1 MNHNS and CDR2 SASEGT. Trimming removed 1 base from V and 3 bases from J; junction bases left unmatched: 3. CDR3 length equals 17 residues. DNA for the CDR3: TGTGCCAGCAGTGAAGTGTGGACTAGCGGGAGGACAGATACGCAGTATTTT. It yields the protein CASSEVWTSGRTDTQYF.

This rearrangement joins TRBV5-4 to TRBJ2-1, with 11 bases identical to TRBD2. J lost 4 bases, V lost 3 bases, and 3 bases had no gene match. CDR1 and CDR2 (germline): SGHNT, YYREEE (reference sequence). The CDR3 is 15 amino acids. As DNA, the CDR3 is TGTGCCAGCAGCTGGGGACTAGCGGAATACAATGAGCAGTTCTTC. It codes for CASSWGLAEYNEQFF.

This rearrangement joins TRBV2 to TRBJ2-1, with TRBD1 matching 9 bases. Looked up from germline, CDR1 is SNHLY and CDR2 is FYNNEI. Trimming removed 7 bases from V and 4 bases from J; junction bases left unmatched: 11. CDR3 size: 16 residues. In nucleotides, the CDR3 is TGTGCCAGCAACGAGGGGACAGGGTTTGATTACAATGAGCAGTTCTTC. This translates into CASNEGTGFDYNEQFF.

The chain joins TRBV30 to TRBJ2-7, with 10 bases identical to TRBD1. The J segment lost 6 bases and the V segment lost 3 bases, leaving 5 bases of the junction unmatched. Looked up from germline, CDR1 is GTSNPN and CDR2 is SVGIG (reference sequence). CDR3 length: 13 residues. The CDR3 DNA follows: TGTGCCTGGAGCCCGGGACAGGGGAGCGAGCAGTACTTC. This gives the protein CAWSPGQGSEQYF.

This chain uses TRBV27 with TRBJ2-5, with a weak D call TRBD1 (6 bases). V was clipped by 5 bases and J by 3 bases, with 19 bases between them. CDR1 MNHEY and CDR2 SMNVEV come from the germline V gene (reference sequence). The CDR3 length is 16 residues. This chain's CDR3 is CASSPHYRAGEETQYF. The CDR3 DNA follows: TGTGCCAGCAGTCCACATTACCGGGCAGGGGAAGAGACCCAGTACTTC.